These 2 T cell receptor beta chains were sequenced from one sample in a study of blood T cells in healthy people across ages (dated by TCRdb to between 2014 and 2016). Libraries were prepared through 5' RACE. The reads were generated on an Illumina HiSeq 2500. The second PCR ran for roughly 7 to 11 cycles and used a J-beta primer mix along with a sample-barcoded 5' primer. The raw public data were reprocessed by TCRdb itself: fastp quality trimming at Q25, MiXCR clonotype calling, in-frame beta chains only. Rows matching on CDR3 protein sequence are summarized as one entry with the most common DNA and genes. This sample is represented by 1.5 million to 2 million distinct CDR3 sequences; roughly 27% of them were singletons. About 8% of the sample rests with the top ten. Sequencing input: blood. Every receptor here comes from a woman aged 25 to 39 in good health.

This clonotype was detected once. This chain uses TRBV9 with TRBJ1-1; D remains unclear. This CDR3 is built from 11 residues. The V gene lost 7 bases and the J gene lost 5 bases, with 9 bases spanning the gap. CDR1 SGDLS and CDR2 YYNGEE come from the germline V gene. The CDR3 DNA is TGTGCCAGCGGGGAGGAGACTGAAGCTTTCTTT. Translated: CASGEETEAFF.

The sample holds a few counts of this clonotype. This sequence joins TRBV4-3 and TRBJ2-7, with TRBD2 as a possible D gene (5 bases). Trimming took off 1 base at V and 2 bases at J, with 15 bases between the two ends. CDR1 is LGHNA, CDR2 YSLEER, per germline. This CDR3 comprises 16 residues. This CDR3 reads CASSQGPLTSTYEQYF. CDR3 DNA sequence: TGCGCCAGCAGCCAAGGACCATTAACTAGTACCTACGAGCAGTACTTC.